These T cell receptor beta chains were read from a single sample in a study of blood T cell repertoires in COVID-19. Some clones are missing from TCRdb's copy, which holds only in-frame ones; the method was immunoSEQ multiplex PCR. There are a few hundred thousand clones in the sample; approximately 90% occur only once, and 2% to 3% lies in the top ten. Sequencing was done on a sample of PBMCs or T cells enriched from blood (not recorded which). The receptors shown here come from a woman aged 18 to 35 who had recovered from COVID-19. CDR3s include the opening cysteine and the closing phenylalanine or tryptophan. A D gene is named only where the DNA matches it firmly. Part of the rows lack a size; the others show once, few, many or a class for expanded clones.

>TRBV5-1|-|-|TRBJ2-1
TGCGCCAGCAGCTTGGTAAGCCCCTCCTACAATGAGCAGTTCTTC
CASSLVSPSYNEQFF
>TRBV20-1|-|-|TRBJ1-6
TGCAGTGCTAGTCCTAGGGTCGGACAGAGCTATAATTCACCCCTCCACTTT
CSASPRVGQSYNSPLHF
>TRBV3-1/TRBV3-2|TRBD2|-|TRBJ2-5
TGTGCCAGCAGCCTTCTAGCGGGGGTGGACCAGTACTTC
CASSLLAGVDQYF
>TRBV9|TRBD1|-|TRBJ2-3
TGTGCCAGCAGCGTAGCCACAGGGGGCCAATATACGCAGTATTTT
CASSVATGGQYTQYF
>TRBV14|-|-|TRBJ2-2
TGTGCCAGCAGCCAAACGGTGCCCGGGGAGCTGTTTTTT
CASSQTVPGELFF
>TRBV19|-|-|TRBJ1-5
TGTGCCAGTAGTAGGAGGCACTTTAGCAATCAGCCCCAGCATTTT
CASSRRHFSNQPQHF
>TRBV7-9|TRBD1|-|TRBJ1-2
TGTGCCAGCAGCTCTAAGATCGGACAGGGAAAAGGGGAACACTATGGCTACACCTTC
CASSSKIGQGKGEHYGYTF
>TRBV19|-|-|TRBJ2-2
TGTGCCAGTAGTAGGGGACTGGTTAACACCGGGGAGCTGTTTTTT
CASSRGLVNTGELFF
>TRBV11-2|-|-|TRBJ2-1
TGTGCCAGCAGCTTAGAAGCTAGCCGTGAGCAGTTCTTC
CASSLEASREQFF
>TRBV27|-|-|TRBJ1-5
TGTGCCAGCAGTTTGGGGGGAAGCAATCAGCCCCAGCATTTT
CASSLGGSNQPQHF
>TRBV20-1|-|-|TRBJ1-2
TGCAGTGCTAGACTTTTATTTGGCTACACCTTC
CSARLLFGYTF
>TRBV7-2|-|-|TRBJ2-2
TGTGCCAGCAGCTCCTCCGGAGGTCCCGGGGAGCTGTTTTTT
CASSSSGGPGELFF
>TRBV7-8|-|-|TRBJ2-7
TGTGCCAGCAGCATAAAGGACAGATACGAGCAGTACTTC
CASSIKDRYEQYF
>TRBV7-9|-|once|TRBJ2-2
TGTGCCAGCAGCTTAGACAGTAACACCGGGGAGCTGTTTTTT
CASSLDSNTGELFF
>TRBV2|TRBD1|-|TRBJ1-2
TGTGCCAGCCAGACAGGGGAGGGCTATGGCTACACCTTC
CASQTGEGYGYTF
>TRBV7-9|TRBD2|-|TRBJ2-5
TGTGCCAGCAGCTCTCGGGGGGGCCTCGAGACCCAGTACTTC
CASSSRGGLETQYF
>TRBV2|-|-|TRBJ1-6
TGTGCCAGCAGCGCCGGGTATAATTCACCCCTCCACTTT
CASSAGYNSPLHF
>TRBV19|TRBD2|-|TRBJ2-3
TGTGCCAGTAGTTCCCCCCCGGGCGGGGGGACCACAGATACGCAGTATTTT
CASSSPPGGGTTDTQYF
>TRBV5-1|TRBD1|-|TRBJ1-2
TGCGCCAGCAGCTTGGCGGGACAGGGCCCCTATGGCTACACCTTC
CASSLAGQGPYGYTF
>TRBV28|-|-|TRBJ2-7
TGTGCCAGCAGTTTACCAGGGGCGAACTACGAGCAGTACTTC
CASSLPGANYEQYF